Following are 21 T cell receptor beta chains from one sample sequenced in a study of T cell responses to AZD1222 COVID-19 vaccine. Profiled with immunoSEQ multiplex PCR; TCRdb holds only in-frame clones, not every one. The sample lists approximately 190,000 clones, approximately 91% occurring once. The starting material was peripheral blood, obtained on day 0 of AZD1222 vaccination. The receptors stem from an adult in good health.

The genes are TRBV18 and TRBJ1-6; 9 bases fit TRBD1. The CDR3 runs 17 residues. Losses at the gene ends were 4 bases for V and 4 bases for J; bases not matched to a gene: 8. Germline-derived CDR1 and CDR2 are KGHSH and LQKENI. CDR3 residues: CASSLSVQGAYNSPLHF. Here the CDR3 DNA reads TGTGCCAGCTCACTTTCAGTACAGGGGGCTTATAATTCACCCCTCCACTTT.

The rearrangement links TRBV14 to TRBJ1-2; 8 nucleotides agree with TRBD1. CDR1 is SGHDN and CDR2 is FVKESK in the germline V gene. J gave up 3 bases and V 5 bases, and 2 bases lay outside the gene matches. CDR3 size: 13 residues. CDR3 protein: CASSSQGDYGYTF. CDR3 in DNA: TGTGCCAGCAGCTCACAGGGGGACTATGGCTACACCTTC.

The chain links TRBV7-3 to TRBJ2-3, with D uncertain. CDR3 length equals 14 residues. The ends were cut back, 0 bases at V and 1 base at J, with 5 bases in the middle. In germline, CDR1 is SGHTA, CDR2 FQGTGA. CDR3 residues: CASSLTEGTDTQYF. For the CDR3, the DNA is TGTGCCAGCAGCTTAACAGAGGGCACAGATACGCAGTATTTT.

The V gene is TRBV15, the J gene TRBJ1-1; D gene unclear. CDR3 length equals 15 residues. CDR1 is LNHNV and CDR2 is YYDKDF in the germline V gene (reference sequence). Deletions cut 0 bases from V and 0 bases from J, with 8 bases between. This CDR3 is CATSRDKGMNTEAFF. The CDR3 DNA reads TGTGCCACCAGCAGAGATAAGGGTATGAACACTGAAGCTTTCTTT.

The V and J genes are TRBV6-2 or TRBV6-3 and TRBJ2-7; 10 bases are a match to TRBD2. Trimming removed 2 bases from V and 5 bases from J; junction bases left unmatched: 3. The CDR3 spans 14 residues. In germline, CDR1 is MNHEY, CDR2 SVGEGT. The CDR3 DNA is TGTGCCAGCAGTTACCTAGCGGGGGATGACGAGCAGTACTTC. Encoded protein: CASSYLAGDDEQYF.

The chain joins TRBV6-5 to TRBJ2-7; a weak D match, TRBD2 (6 bases). CDR3 length: 14 amino acids. Germline CDR1 MNHEY, CDR2 SVGAGI. Between the trimmed V and J ends, which lost 6 bases and 5 bases, there was a span of 17 bases. In DNA form, the CDR3 reads TGTGCCAGCAGCACCATGTGGGGGGAGCACGAGCAGTACTTC. It encodes CASSTMWGEHEQYF.

The chain carries TRBV7-2 and TRBJ1-2, with TRBD1 matching over 9 bases. From germline, CDR1 is SGHTA and CDR2 FQGNSA. Germline trimming cut 5 bases from V and 4 bases from J; bases unmatched to any gene: 8. CDR3 size: 15 residues. The DNA for the CDR3 is TGTGCCAGCAGCAGGGGACAGGGCGTCGGCTATGGCTACACCTTC. Its protein product is CASSRGQGVGYGYTF. The variable domain in full, completed from reference TRBV7-2 and TRBJ1-2, reads GAGVSQSPSNKVTEKGKDVELRCDPISGHTALYWYRQSLGQGLEFLIYFQGNSAPDKSGLPSDRFSAERTGGSVSTLTIQRTQQEDSAVYLCASSRGQGVGYGYTFGSGTRLTVV.

The rearrangement joins TRBV13 to TRBJ2-2; D is unresolved. CDR1 PRHDT and CDR2 FYEKMQ come from the germline V gene (reference sequence). The V gene lost 5 bases and the J gene lost 4 bases, with 11 bases spanning the gap. The CDR3 covers 14 residues. The DNA for the CDR3 is TGTGCCAGCAGCCCCGCCGGCGTCACCGGGGAGCTGTTTTTT. This sequence encodes CASSPAGVTGELFF.

The rearrangement uses TRBV18 and TRBJ2-2; D ambiguous. V lost 2 bases, J lost 6 bases, and 16 bases lay in between. The CDR3 loop spans 16 amino acids. Germline V CDR1 and CDR2: KGHSH, LQKENI. CDR3 protein: CASSPNWQAPAGELFF. CDR3 in DNA: TGTGCCAGCTCACCAAATTGGCAGGCGCCAGCCGGGGAGCTGTTTTTT.

CDR3 protein: CSVRGAYNSPLHF. The CDR3 DNA reads TGCAGCGTCCGGGGCGCCTATAATTCACCCCTCCACTTT. The gene calls are TRBV29-1 and TRBJ1-6; tentatively, D is TRBD1 (5 bases). Trimming removed 6 bases at V and 2 bases at J, with 8 bases between. The germline CDR1 and CDR2 sequences are SQVTM and ANQGSEA. This CDR3 spans 13 amino acids.

The J gene is TRBJ2-3, the V gene TRBV15, with 8 bases identical to TRBD2. In germline, CDR1 is LNHNV, CDR2 YYDKDF (reference sequence). This CDR3 has 17 amino acids. J gave up 0 bases and V 0 bases, and 5 bases lay outside the gene matches. CDR3 region: CATSRDGSGTSTDTQYF. The CDR3 DNA is TGTGCCACCAGCAGAGATGGTAGCGGGACTAGCACAGATACGCAGTATTTT.

The V and J genes are TRBV9 and TRBJ1-2, with D perhaps matching TRBD1 (6 bases). CDR3 length: 15 amino acids. Germline V gene lookup returns CDR1 SGDLS and CDR2 YYNGEE. V was pared by 2 bases and J by 0 bases, with 11 bases between. CDR3 residues: CASSVDSPPNYGYTF. In nucleotides, the CDR3 is TGTGCCAGCAGCGTGGACAGTCCCCCTAACTATGGCTACACCTTC.

J is TRBJ2-5 and V is TRBV11-2; tentatively, D is TRBD1 or TRBD2 (5 bases each). V was shortened by 3 bases and J by 1 base, with 9 bases between the two germline ends. This CDR3 has 14 amino acids. The germline V gene encodes CDR1 SGHAT and CDR2 FQNNGV. The CDR3 reads CASSFTGTQETQYF. The CDR3 DNA reads TGTGCCAGCAGCTTTACCGGGACCCAAGAGACCCAGTACTTC.

V and J are TRBV7-2 and TRBJ1-2; 9 bases are shared with TRBD1. Germline CDR1 SGHTA, CDR2 FQGNSA. V gave up 6 bases and J gave up 1 base; unmatched junction bases: 6. The CDR3 has 15 amino acids. CDR3 sequence (DNA): TGTGCCAGCAGATTGGGACAGGGAGTTAACTATGGCTACACCTTC. Translation: CASRLGQGVNYGYTF. Combining the CDR3 with reference TRBV7-2 and TRBJ1-2 gives the whole variable domain GAGVSQSPSNKVTEKGKDVELRCDPISGHTALYWYRQSLGQGLEFLIYFQGNSAPDKSGLPSDRFSAERTGGSVSTLTIQRTQQEDSAVYLCASRLGQGVNYGYTFGSGTRLTVV.

This clone was counted a single time. The genes are TRBV28 and TRBJ2-7; D uncertain. Trimming pared 6 bases from V and 2 bases from J, leaving 14 bases between. There are 14 residues in the CDR3. Germline CDR1 is MDHEN and CDR2 is SYDVKM. In DNA form, the CDR3 reads TGTGCCAGCAGACTACGGCACAGAACCTACGAGCAGTACTTC. This encodes CASRLRHRTYEQYF.

V gene TRBV11-2 combines with J gene TRBJ1-5, with D uncertain. Germline CDR1 and CDR2: SGHAT and FQNNGV. V shed 3 bases and J shed 2 bases, with 5 bases lying between them. The CDR3 consists of 13 residues. This chain's CDR3 is CASSFNGNQPQHF. CDR3 in DNA: TGTGCCAGCAGCTTTAATGGCAATCAGCCCCAGCATTTT.

The chain couples TRBV5-6 to TRBJ1-2; D is uncertain. With 0 bases removed from V and 8 bases from J, the gap between germline ends came to 8 bases. Germline V lookup: CDR1 SGHDT, CDR2 YYEEEE. The CDR3 runs 12 residues. The CDR3, as DNA: TGTGCCAGCAGCTTGGCCATAGCCGGCTACACCTTC. Translation: CASSLAIAGYTF.

The chain joins TRBV5-1 to TRBJ1-1; D perhaps matches TRBD1 (5 bases). Between the trimmed V and J ends, which lost 0 bases and 0 bases, there was a span of 15 bases. CDR3 length: 17 amino acids. Germline CDR1 is SGHRS and CDR2 is YFSETQ. DNA for the CDR3: TGCGCCAGCAGCTTGGTGGGGGGGGTTTCCCTGAACACTGAAGCTTTCTTT. As protein: CASSLVGGVSLNTEAFF.

Here the CDR3 DNA reads TGTGCCAGCAGTCCGAGGCCCCTAATGAACACCGGGGAGCTGTTTTTT. Encoded protein: CASSPRPLMNTGELFF. The chain is built from TRBV7-2 and TRBJ2-2, with D hard to call. Germline lookup yields CDR1 SGHTA and CDR2 FQGNSA. Trimming pared 6 bases from V and 1 base from J, leaving 15 bases between. CDR3 size: 16 residues.

The chain has TRBV29-1 and TRBJ1-2, with unresolved D. This CDR3 has 12 amino acids. V was clipped by 4 bases and J by 2 bases, with 8 bases between them. Germline V gene data show CDR1 as SQVTM and CDR2 as ANQGSEA. CDR3: CSVVEINYGYTF. Here the CDR3 DNA reads TGCAGCGTTGTGGAGATAAACTATGGCTACACCTTC.

The CDR3 coding sequence is TGTGCCAGCAGTGTTGTGGGTGAGCAGTTCTTC. This encodes CASSVVGEQFF. This chain joins TRBV6-2 or TRBV6-3 and TRBJ2-1; D unclear. The CDR3 has 11 amino acids. Germline V CDR1 and CDR2: MNHEY, SVGEGT. The germline V and J ends were trimmed by 5 bases and 9 bases, with 8 bases remaining between them.